This T cell receptor beta chain emerged from a study of OX40 agonist ivuxolimab in advanced cancers. CDR1 is SNHLY, CDR2 FYNNEI, per germline. V lost 4 bases and J lost 4; bases outside the gene matches: 4. The CDR3 runs 16 residues. Profiling relied on immunoSEQ multiplex PCR, and the TCRdb table lists in-frame clones only, not all of them. The sample carries tens of thousands of clones, 80% to 90% recorded once. The input for sequencing was CD4+ or CD8+ T cells sorted from blood, taken in a trial of the OX40 agonist ivuxolimab. The clonotype comes from an adult with an advanced solid tumor such as melanoma, head and neck, liver or kidney cancer. The rearrangement uses TRBV2 and TRBJ2-5, with 15 nucleotides matching TRBD2. The CDR3 DNA is TGTGCCAGCAGTGGCGGACTAGCGGGAGGGTTAGAGACCCAGTACTTC. This translates into CASSGGLAGGLETQYF. Drawing the rest from reference TRBV2 and TRBJ2-5, the complete variable domain is EPEVTQTPSHQVTQMGQEVILRCVPISNHLYFYWYRQILGQKVEFLVSFYNNEISEKSEIFDDQFSVERPDGSNFTLKIRSTKLEDSAMYFCASSGGLAGGLETQYFGPGTRLLVL.